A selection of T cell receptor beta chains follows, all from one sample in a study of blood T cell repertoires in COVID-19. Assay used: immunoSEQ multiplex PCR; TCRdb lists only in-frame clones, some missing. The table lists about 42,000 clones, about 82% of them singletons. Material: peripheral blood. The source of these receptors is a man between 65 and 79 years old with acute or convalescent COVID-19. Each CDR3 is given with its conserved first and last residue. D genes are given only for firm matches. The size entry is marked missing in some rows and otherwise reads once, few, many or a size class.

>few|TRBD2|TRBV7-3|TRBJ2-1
TGTGCCAGCAGCTTAGGCGGGAGCGATGAGCAGTTCTTC
CASSLGGSDEQFF
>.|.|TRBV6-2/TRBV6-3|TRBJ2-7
TGTGCCAGCAGTTCAACACGGACTTCCTACGAGCAGTACTTC
CASSSTRTSYEQYF
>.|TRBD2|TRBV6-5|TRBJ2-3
TGTGCCAGCGGACTAGCGGGAAGGACAGATACGCAGTATTTT
CASGLAGRTDTQYF
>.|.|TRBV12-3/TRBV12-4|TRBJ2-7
TGTGCCAGCAGTTTGCGGGGCTACGAGCAGTACTTC
CASSLRGYEQYF
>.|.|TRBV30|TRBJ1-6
TGTGCCTGGAGTGTGCTAGTGGGACAAGAGAGTAATTCACCCCTCCACTTT
CAWSVLVGQESNSPLHF
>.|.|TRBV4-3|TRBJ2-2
TGCGCCAGCAGCCAAGACTCCTTGAACACCGGGGAGCTGTTTTTT
CASSQDSLNTGELFF
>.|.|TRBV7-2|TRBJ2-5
TGTGCCAGCAGCTCGGACGGCCGCGGGGCGACCCAGTACTTC
CASSSDGRGATQYF
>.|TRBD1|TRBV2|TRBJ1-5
TGTGCCAGCGGATTAGACAGGGCGCACAATCAGCCCCAGCATTTT
CASGLDRAHNQPQHF
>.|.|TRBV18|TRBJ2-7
TGTGCCAGCTCATCCCAGGGCTCCCTAGGCGAGCAGTACTTC
CASSSQGSLGEQYF
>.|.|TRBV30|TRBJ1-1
TGTGCCTGGAGTACACAGGGATACACTGAAGCTTTCTTT
CAWSTQGYTEAFF
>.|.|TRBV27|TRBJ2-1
TGTGCCAGCAGTTTCATCCAGGACTTCGGCGGAGAGTTCTTC
CASSFIQDFGGEFF
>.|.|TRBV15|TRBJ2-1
TGTGCCACCAGCAAACTAGGGAAAGTCAATGAGCAGTTCTTC
CATSKLGKVNEQFF
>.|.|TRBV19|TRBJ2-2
TGTGCCAGTAGATTCAACAGCCCCACCGGGGAGCTGTTTTTT
CASRFNSPTGELFF
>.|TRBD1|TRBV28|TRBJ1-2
TGTGCCAGCAGGAAACAGGGGGCAAGGGGCTACACCTTC
CASRKQGARGYTF
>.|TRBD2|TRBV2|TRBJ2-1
TGTGCCAGCAAATTAGCGGGAGAGTCCGATGAGCAGTTCTTC
CASKLAGESDEQFF
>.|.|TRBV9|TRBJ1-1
TGTGCCAGCAGCGGTCGACAGGACCAGAGAACTGAAGCTTTCTTT
CASSGRQDQRTEAFF
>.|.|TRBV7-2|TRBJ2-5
TGTGCCAGCAGCCGTGGGGGGTGGAGGGAGACCCAGTACTTC
CASSRGGWRETQYF
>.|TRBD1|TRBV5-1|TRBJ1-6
TGCGCCAGCAGCTTATCCGGGACAGGGGCCGGGGGTTCACCCCTCCACTTT
CASSLSGTGAGGSPLHF
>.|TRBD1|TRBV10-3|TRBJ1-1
TGTGCCATTAATTTTACCCCAGGGGGCGGCACTGAAGCTTTCTTT
CAINFTPGGGTEAFF
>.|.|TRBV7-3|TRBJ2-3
TGTGCCAGCTGCTTGGGACTTGCGGGGCCAGATACGCAGTTTTTT
CASCLGLAGPDTQFF
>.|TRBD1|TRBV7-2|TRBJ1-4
TGTGCCAGCAGCCCGACAGGGGGCTATCGTGAAAAACTGTTTTTT
CASSPTGGYREKLFF
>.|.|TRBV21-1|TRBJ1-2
TGTGCCAGCAGCTTCTGTAGTAAGACAGGGGTGTCCTATGGCTACACCTTC
CASSFCSKTGVSYGYTF
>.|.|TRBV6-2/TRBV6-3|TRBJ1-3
TGTGCCAGCAGTTACGAGGGCCGGGTAAACACCATATATTTT
CASSYEGRVNTIYF
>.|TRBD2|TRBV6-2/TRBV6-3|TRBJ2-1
TGTGCCAGCAGTTGGCACAGCGGGGGCCTTAGGGATGAGCAGTTCTTC
CASSWHSGGLRDEQFF
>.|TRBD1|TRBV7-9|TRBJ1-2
TGTGCCAGCAGCTCCAGGGACAGAGCTAACTATGGCTACACCTTC
CASSSRDRANYGYTF
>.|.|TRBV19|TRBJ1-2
TGTGCCAGTAGTATACTCGAGGCGGACTATGGCTACACCTTC
CASSILEADYGYTF
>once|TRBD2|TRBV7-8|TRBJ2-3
TGTGCCAGCAGCTTAGTAAGCGGGGGGTCAGGGGATACGCAGTATTTT
CASSLVSGGSGDTQYF
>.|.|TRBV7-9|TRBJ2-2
TGTGCCAGCAGCTTAATGAGTCCCGGGGAGCTGTTTTTT
CASSLMSPGELFF
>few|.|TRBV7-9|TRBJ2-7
TGTGCCAGCAGCTTAGCGGGAGGTCAACAATACGAGCAGTACTTC
CASSLAGGQQYEQYF
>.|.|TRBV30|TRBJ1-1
TGTGCCTGGAGACTGAGTACGAACACTGAAGCTTTCTTT
CAWRLSTNTEAFF
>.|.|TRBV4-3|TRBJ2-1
TGCGCCAGCAGCCAAACCACCGGGACTCATTGGGGGAATGAGCAGTTCTTC
CASSQTTGTHWGNEQFF
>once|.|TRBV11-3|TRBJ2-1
TGTGCCAGCAGCTTATCGCAGGGCCACAATGAGCAGTTCTTC
CASSLSQGHNEQFF
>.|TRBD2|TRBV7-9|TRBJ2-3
TGTGCCAGCAGCTTAAGGACTAGCGGGAGGAGCACAGATACGCAGTATTTT
CASSLRTSGRSTDTQYF
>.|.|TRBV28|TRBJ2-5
TGTGCCAGCAGTTTACCCGCCCAGGGCCGATTCCAAGAGACCCAGTACTTC
CASSLPAQGRFQETQYF
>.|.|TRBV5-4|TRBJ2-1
TGTGCCAGCAGCCGGGATTACAATGAGCAGTTCTTC
CASSRDYNEQFF
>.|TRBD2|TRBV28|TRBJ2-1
TGTGCCAGCAGTTCTGCGGGACTAGCGGGAGCTCGGTCCTACAATGAGCAGTTCTTC
CASSSAGLAGARSYNEQFF
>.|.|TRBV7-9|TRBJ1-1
TGTGCCAGCAGCCCCACAGGGATCACTGAAGCTTTCTTT
CASSPTGITEAFF
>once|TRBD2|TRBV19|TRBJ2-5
TGTGCCAGTAGCGCGGGAGTAACTTCCCCCTTCCAAGAGACCCAGTACTTC
CASSAGVTSPFQETQYF
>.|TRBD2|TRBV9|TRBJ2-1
TGTGCCAGCAGCGGGCCGGGACTAGCGGGCTACAATGAGCAGTTCTTC
CASSGPGLAGYNEQFF
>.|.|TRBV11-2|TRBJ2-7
TGTGCCAGCAGTCCTGACGTGCGGATTTCCTACGAGCAGTACTTC
CASSPDVRISYEQYF
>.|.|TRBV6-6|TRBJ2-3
TGTGCCAGCAAGACGGGACATAAAGTTCCCACAGATACGCAGTATTTT
CASKTGHKVPTDTQYF
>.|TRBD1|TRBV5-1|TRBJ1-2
TGCGCCAGCAGCTTTGGACAGGGCTATGGCTACACCTTC
CASSFGQGYGYTF
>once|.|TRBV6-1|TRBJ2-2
TGTGCCAGCAGTGAAGGCGGTCTTGCGGCTGGCGCCGGGGAGCTGTTTTTT
CASSEGGLAAGAGELFF
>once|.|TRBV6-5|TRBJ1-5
TGTGCCAGCAGCGGCCGGAGGAGTCAGCCCCAGCATTTT
CASSGRRSQPQHF
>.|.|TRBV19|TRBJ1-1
TGTGCCAGTTCCTGGGGGGGCCGGGGCACTGAAGCTTTCTTT
CASSWGGRGTEAFF
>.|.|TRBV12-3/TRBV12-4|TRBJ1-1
TGTGCCAGCAGTTTGGAGGTGAACACTGAAGCTTTCTTT
CASSLEVNTEAFF
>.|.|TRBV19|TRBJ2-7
TGTGCCAGTAGTATCGGATCAGACAGAGCATTAACCTACGAGCAGTACTTC
CASSIGSDRALTYEQYF
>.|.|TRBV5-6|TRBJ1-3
TGTGCCAGCAGTCTAACAGGACGGTTCTCTGGAAACACCATATATTTT
CASSLTGRFSGNTIYF
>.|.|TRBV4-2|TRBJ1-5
TGTGCCAGCAGCCAAGAAGTTGGGGAGAGATTAAGTGATCAGCCCCAGCATTTT
CASSQEVGERLSDQPQHF
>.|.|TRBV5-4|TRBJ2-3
TGTGCCAGCAGCTTGGGAGGTTTTGCTACGCAGTATTTT
CASSLGGFATQYF
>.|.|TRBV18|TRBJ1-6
TGTGCCAGCTCACCGGGTTCGGGGGATAATTCACCCCTCCACTTT
CASSPGSGDNSPLHF
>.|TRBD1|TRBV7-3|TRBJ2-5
TGTGCCAGCAGCCCGACAGGGTGGGAGACCCAGTACTTC
CASSPTGWETQYF
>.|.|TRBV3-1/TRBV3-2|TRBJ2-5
TGTGCCAGCAGCCAACTCGGGGCTAGCGCAGAGACCCAGTACTTC
CASSQLGASAETQYF
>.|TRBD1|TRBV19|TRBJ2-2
TGTGCCAGTACTCCCAGTAGGGACAGGGCCCAGGGGGAGCTGTTTTTT
CASTPSRDRAQGELFF
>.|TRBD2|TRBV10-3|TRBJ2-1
TGTGCCATCAGGGACGATGGACTAGCGGGAGTAAGAAACAATGAGCAGTTCTTC
CAIRDDGLAGVRNNEQFF
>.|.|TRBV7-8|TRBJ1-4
TGTGCCAGCAGCCTCGGGGGGGCGAGCGCGTCAAAGTTTTTT
CASSLGGASASKFF
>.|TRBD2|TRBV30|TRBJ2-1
TGTGCCTCCAAACTTCCTAGCGGGGGGGCCGCTGAGCAGTTCTTC
CASKLPSGGAAEQFF
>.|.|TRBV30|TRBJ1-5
TGTGCCTGGAGTCAGACCACAGGGAACAGCAATCAGCCCCAGCATTTT
CAWSQTTGNSNQPQHF
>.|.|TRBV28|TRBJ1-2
TGTGCCAGCAGGTCTTCCTATGGCTACACCTTC
CASRSSYGYTF